Sequencing of this T cell receptor beta chain was carried out in a study of a mutant IDH1 vaccine in newly diagnosed glioma. Findings of the study overall: Whatever changes occurred in top peripheral T cell clonotypes seemed unrelated to pseudoprogression.

Time point given: week 47, end of study. Every single dose of the vaccine, 300 ug of mutant IDH1 20-mer peptide, came with topical imiquimod. Turning to this clone: The antigen is undetermined.

TCRdb keeps only in-frame clones here, not all; method: immunoSEQ multiplex PCR. The sample yields tens of thousands of clones, around 86% seen once. The CDR3 is made up of 12 amino acids. Germline values: CDR1 SEHNR, CDR2 FQNEAQ (reference sequence). V was cut by 1 base and J by 6 bases, with 6 bases left in between. The specimen was PBMCs, collected from a glioma patient whose treatment included an IDH1 peptide vaccine. This clonotype was sampled from a man aged 30 to 45 with glioma. V usage is TRBV7-9 and J usage is TRBJ1-2, with D unresolved. CDR3 region: CASSLGGNGYTF. CDR3 coding DNA: TGTGCCAGCAGCTTAGGAGGGAATGGCTACACCTTC.